This entry concerns a single T cell receptor (beta chain). This specimen comes from a study of CD8 T cells in Susac syndrome. The CDR3 is made up of 16 amino acids. CDR1 is MNHNS, CDR2 SASEGT, per germline. The V end lost 5 bases, the J end lost 5 bases, and 21 bases lay between the germline ends. It was treatment-naive patients with stable or active relapsing-remitting disease who made up the multiple sclerosis controls. Through negative isolation, CD4+ and CD8+ T cells were obtained, while TEMRA cells were enriched using FACS. An amount of RNA that ranged from roughly 0.45 to 1 ug was reverse transcribed with random hexamers. TCR beta CDR3 was amplified by immunoSEQ covering 54 Vbeta and 13 Jbeta. TCRdb used MiXCR to reprocess the immunoSEQ multiplex PCR reads, holding one entry per CDR3 protein. The data hold 250,000 to 300,000 distinct CDR3 sequences, with 85% observed a single time.

Specimen: CD8+ T cells from PBMCs. The receptor was derived from a human donor with multiple sclerosis. This chain uses TRBV6-1 with TRBJ1-2; D may be TRBD1 (6 bases). CDR3: CASSRGRGRGWYGYTF. CDR3 nucleotides: TGTGCCAGCAGTCGCGGGCGAGGGAGGGGGTGGTATGGCTACACCTTC.